This T cell receptor (beta chain) was captured in a study of Graves' ophthalmopathy and Graves' hyperthyroidism. The V end lost 9 bases, the J end lost 3 bases, and 11 bases lay between the germline ends. The CDR3 consists of 12 residues. Looked up from germline, CDR1 is MNHNY and CDR2 is SVGAGI (reference sequence). The sequenced template was RNA, covering the TCR beta CDR3 region. The library came from an HTBI-primed first-round RT-PCR and a second-round multiplex PCR. TCRdb fed the multiplex PCR reads into MiXCR, producing one record per CDR3 protein. The sample lists around 1.1 million distinct CDR3 sequences, about 36% seen once, with roughly 10% in the top ten. This clonotype was seen a handful of times.

The sequencing input was peripheral blood or thyroid tissue (not recorded which). The chain carries TRBV6-6 and TRBJ1-2; a weak D match, TRBD1 (5 bases). The clonotype was recovered from an adult man with Graves' hyperthyroidism. In DNA form, the CDR3 reads TGTGCCAGTCCCAGGGCGGACTATGGCTACACCTTC. Translation gives CASPRADYGYTF.